A single sample is the source of the 16 T cell receptor beta chains below, sequenced in a study of T cell responses to AZD1222 COVID-19 vaccine. Clones were sequenced by immunoSEQ multiplex PCR, and TCRdb holds only the in-frame ones, with some missing. Here the sample spans 150,000 or so clones, 92% being singletons. The sample here was peripheral blood, taken on day 0 of AZD1222 vaccination. These receptors originate from an adult in good health.

V usage is TRBV28 and J usage is TRBJ2-7; D possibly corresponds to TRBD1 (5 bases). CDR3 size: 16 residues. V shed 3 bases and J shed 2 bases, with 17 bases lying between them. Germline V lookup: CDR1 MDHEN, CDR2 SYDVKM. CDR3 residues: CASSFLASGLAYEQYF. The CDR3 DNA is TGTGCCAGCAGTTTCCTCGCGTCAGGGTTAGCCTACGAGCAGTACTTC.

V gene TRBV6-5 combines with J gene TRBJ1-1; the D is unclear. CDR1 is MNHEY and CDR2 is SVGAGI in the germline V gene. V gave up 8 bases and J gave up 1 base, with 14 bases separating them. This CDR3 region has 14 residues. The CDR3 DNA reads TGTGCCAGCCGGGATGGCAGTTGGAACACTGAAGCTTTCTTT. Translation gives CASRDGSWNTEAFF.

V gene TRBV7-2 combines with J gene TRBJ2-2, with D maybe TRBD2 (6 bases). This CDR3 is 15 amino acids long. The V gene's germline CDR1 is SGHTA and CDR2 FQGNSA. V lost 5 bases and J lost 0, with 10 bases in between. CDR3 nucleotides: TGTGCCAGCAGCGATCGGGGGACGAACACCGGGGAGCTGTTTTTT. Translating gives CASSDRGTNTGELFF.

V usage is TRBV5-1 and J usage is TRBJ1-4; 10 positions agree with TRBD1. V trimming: 3 bases; J trimming: 8 bases; junction bases outside the gene matches: 10. The CDR3 is 16 residues long. Germline assignment: CDR1 SGHRS and CDR2 YFSETQ. Written as DNA, the CDR3 is TGCGCCAGCAGCTCTTCGACAGGGGGCGCGGGGGAAAAACTGTTTTTT. Translating gives CASSSSTGGAGEKLFF.

The rearrangement uses TRBV2 and TRBJ2-3; D unclear. This CDR3 contains 11 residues. CDR1 is SNHLY, CDR2 FYNNEI, per germline. Deletions cut 8 bases from V and 10 bases from J, with 13 bases between. The CDR3 sequence is CASVVIGPQYF. The CDR3 region has the DNA TGTGCCAGCGTTGTTATCGGCCCGCAGTATTTT.

This sequence joins TRBV6-5 and TRBJ1-2; tentatively, D is TRBD1 (5 bases). Trimming stripped 5 bases from V and 1 base from J, with 14 bases between. CDR3 size: 15 residues. CDR1 and CDR2 from the germline V gene are MNHEY and SVGAGI. CDR3 in amino acids: CASSLRWGGNYGYTF. The DNA for the CDR3 is TGTGCCAGCAGTCTTCGGTGGGGCGGTAACTATGGCTACACCTTC.

This chain uses TRBV2 with TRBJ2-1; D not certain. CDR1 and CDR2 (germline): SNHLY, FYNNEI. Trimming cost V 4 bases and J 10 bases, with 8 bases left between them. The CDR3 loop spans 11 amino acids. CDR3 loop: CASSGLLEQFF. In DNA, the CDR3 is TGTGCCAGCAGTGGACTCCTAGAGCAGTTCTTC.

CDR3 in amino acids: CSDQSGTSGYNEQFF. CDR3 nucleotides: TGCAGCGATCAATCCGGGACTAGCGGTTACAATGAGCAGTTCTTC. The rearrangement uses TRBV29-1 and TRBJ2-1; 11 bases align to TRBD2. The CDR3 extends over 15 amino acids. Per the germline V gene, CDR1 is SQVTM and CDR2 is ANQGSEA. With 7 bases clipped from V and 4 bases from J, the junction kept 9 bases outside the gene matches.

The rearrangement joins TRBV29-1 to TRBJ2-7; the match to TRBD2 covers 8 bases. There are 12 residues in the CDR3. Germline V lookup: CDR1 SQVTM, CDR2 ANQGSEA. V shed 5 bases and J 2 bases; nucleotides not matched to a gene: 2. This CDR3 is CSVPGLAYEQYF. Here the CDR3 DNA reads TGCAGCGTTCCGGGACTAGCCTACGAGCAGTACTTC.

This chain links TRBV12-3 or TRBV12-4 with TRBJ1-4; 8 nucleotides align to TRBD1. The CDR3 sequence is 13 residues long. J lost 13 bases, V lost 5 bases, and 9 bases had no gene match. The CDR3 DNA is TGTGCCAGCAGTCCCGGACAGGGTCTGCGACTGTTTTTT. Translated: CASSPGQGLRLFF.

The chain links TRBV3-1 (or the pseudogene TRBV3-2) to TRBJ2-1; D assignment may be TRBD1 or TRBD2 (5 bases each). Germline CDR1 and CDR2: LGHDT and YNNKEL (reference sequence). The CDR3 sequence is 14 residues long. The ends were cut back, 4 bases at V and 8 bases at J, with 15 bases in the middle. CDR3 region: CASSPWGKVYEQFF. Here the CDR3 DNA reads TGTGCCAGCAGCCCCTGGGGGAAGGTCTATGAGCAGTTCTTC.

As regards this clone: The same CDR3 is also encoded by other DNA sequences in this sample. V usage is TRBV9 and J usage is TRBJ2-2; D ambiguous. V was clipped by 0 bases and J by 6 bases, with 0 bases between them. This CDR3 contains 11 residues. Germline assignment: CDR1 SGDLS and CDR2 YYNGEE. Here the CDR3 DNA reads TGTGCCAGCAGCGTAGCCGGGGAGCTGTTTTTT. Translation gives CASSVAGELFF. Using reference TRBV9 and TRBJ2-2 for the parts outside the CDR3, the full variable domain is DSGVTQTPKHLITATGQRVTLRCSPRSGDLSVYWYQQSLDQGLQFLIQYYNGEERAKGNILERFSAQQFPDLHSELNLSSLELGDSALYFCASSVAGELFFGEGSRLTVL.

The rearrangement links TRBV10-1 to TRBJ2-7, with D possibly being TRBD1 (5 bases). V was cut by 2 bases and J by 2 bases, with 13 bases left in between. Per the germline V gene, CDR1 is WNHNN and CDR2 is SYGVQD (reference sequence). The CDR3 runs to 15 residues. The CDR3 DNA follows: TGCGCCAGCAGTGAGGGGGCGAGACCACCCTACGAGCAGTACTTC. This encodes CASSEGARPPYEQYF.

This rearrangement joins TRBV27 to TRBJ2-3; D remains ambiguous. This CDR3 region has 13 residues. V was clipped by 2 bases and J by 2 bases, with 5 bases between them. Per germline, CDR1 MNHEY and CDR2 SMNVEV (reference sequence). CDR3 protein: CASSLADTDTQYF. CDR3 DNA sequence: TGTGCCAGCAGTTTAGCCGACACAGATACGCAGTATTTT.

The chain couples TRBV28 to TRBJ2-7, with 7 bases fitting TRBD1. The V gene end was trimmed by 2 bases and the J gene end by 1 base; junction bases not matched to a gene: 8. Germline loops: CDR1 MDHEN, CDR2 SYDVKM. The CDR3 has 16 residues. CDR3 coding DNA: TGTGCCAGCAGTTTAAACCAGAGACAGGGTTCCTACGAGCAGTACTTC. It yields the protein CASSLNQRQGSYEQYF.

This clone showed up just once. CDR3 nucleotide sequence: TGTGCCAGTAGTGCGACGCGCCTTGGGGCCTCTGGGGCCAACGTCCTGACTTTC. Translation: CASSATRLGASGANVLTF. The genes are TRBV19 and TRBJ2-6, with a possible D match to TRBD1 (5 bases). The CDR3 totals 18 residues. The germline V and J ends were trimmed by 5 bases and 0 bases, with 17 bases remaining between them. CDR1 is LNHDA, CDR2 SQIVND, per germline (reference sequence).